These 21 T cell receptor beta chains were all obtained from the same sample, sequenced in a study of T cell responses to AZD1222 COVID-19 vaccine (dated by TCRdb to the early 2020s). Read against the paper, the sample's time point label means: baseline before first vaccination. Receptor amplification or capture employed the immunoSEQ multiplex PCR assay. TCRdb's version of the immuneACCESS table is confined to in-frame rearrangements and falls short of the full clone set. An unresolved V gene accounts for under half of the shortfall where checked; the remainder is of unknown origin. The sample has 150,000 or so clones on record, around 92% of them singletons. Jointly, the top ten make up approximately 2.1% of the sample. This specimen consisted of peripheral blood, obtained on day 0 of AZD1222 vaccination. These receptors were obtained from an adult in good health.

This chain links TRBV10-3 with TRBJ1-5; D may be TRBD1 (5 bases). This CDR3 is built from 16 residues. The V gene lost 0 bases and the J gene lost 1 base, with 10 bases spanning the gap. Germline V lookup: CDR1 ENHRY, CDR2 SYGVKD. CDR3 DNA: TGTGCCATCAGTGAGTCGTGGGGGACCAGCAATCAGCCCCAGCATTTT. It yields the protein CAISESWGTSNQPQHF.

The rearrangement links TRBV7-2 to TRBJ1-2, with D possibly being TRBD1 (5 bases). The length of the CDR3 is 17 residues. The germline V and J ends were trimmed by 5 bases and 0 bases, with 19 bases remaining between them. Germline values: CDR1 SGHTA, CDR2 FQGNSA. CDR3 residues: CASSLRDGIRTNYGYTF. As DNA, the CDR3 is TGTGCCAGCAGCCTCCGGGACGGCATCCGCACTAACTATGGCTACACCTTC.

The chain links TRBV10-3 to TRBJ1-4; D may be TRBD1 (5 bases). The germline V gene encodes CDR1 ENHRY and CDR2 SYGVKD. The CDR3 loop spans 14 amino acids. V shed 2 bases and J shed 8 bases, with 12 bases lying between them. CDR3 bases: TGTGCCATCAGTGAGGGCAGGGCAAGGGAAAAACTGTTTTTT. The encoded protein is CAISEGRAREKLFF.

The J gene is TRBJ2-3, the V gene TRBV2; no definite D call. The germline V gene encodes CDR1 SNHLY and CDR2 FYNNEI. Trimming left V 8 bases short and J 5 bases short, with 17 bases between. This CDR3 has 14 residues. The CDR3 loop is CASGEAEERDTQYF. In DNA, the CDR3 is TGTGCCAGCGGCGAAGCCGAGGAGAGAGATACGCAGTATTTT.

The chain uses TRBV7-2 and TRBJ2-2, with no clear D. Germline lookup yields CDR1 SGHTA and CDR2 FQGNSA. This CDR3 contains 13 residues. V lost 5 bases to trimming and J lost 6 bases, with 10 bases between them. The CDR3: CASSPLVSGELFF. CDR3 coding DNA: TGTGCCAGCAGCCCCCTTGTGTCCGGGGAGCTGTTTTTT.

This clone has just one count. J is TRBJ2-7 and V is TRBV5-4; a weak D match, TRBD2 (5 bases). The germline V gene encodes CDR1 SGHNT and CDR2 YYREEE (reference sequence). The CDR3 is made up of 12 amino acids. Trimming took off 2 bases at V and 7 bases at J, with 10 bases between the two ends. In nucleotides, the CDR3 is TGTGCCAGCAGCTTTGCCTCGGGGGAGCAGTACTTC. Encoded protein: CASSFASGEQYF.

The chain recombines TRBV11-2 with TRBJ2-3, with 8 bases lining up with TRBD2. V shed 2 bases, J shed 3 bases, and the junction held 4 bases outside the gene matches. Germline values: CDR1 SGHAT, CDR2 FQNNGV. The CDR3 runs 15 residues. The CDR3 loop is CASSLLAGGTDTQYF. The CDR3 coding sequence is TGTGCCAGCAGCTTACTGGCGGGGGGAACAGATACGCAGTATTTT.

The chain uses TRBV6-5 and TRBJ2-7, with 11 positions matching TRBD1. Losses at the gene ends were 5 bases for V and 5 bases for J; bases not matched to a gene: 8. The germline V gene has CDR1 MNHEY and CDR2 SVGAGI. CDR3 length: 15 amino acids. The CDR3 nucleotides are TGTGCCAGCAGTCCATTCAGGGGACAGGGGGACGAGCAGTACTTC. This translates into CASSPFRGQGDEQYF.

The CDR3 loop reads CASCTDSNTGELFF. The CDR3 nucleotides read TGTGCCAGCTGTACGGACAGTAACACCGGGGAGCTGTTTTTT. V is TRBV28 and J is TRBJ2-2; maybe TRBD1 (6 bases). Germline V gene lookup returns CDR1 MDHEN and CDR2 SYDVKM. Trimming removed 8 bases at V and 2 bases at J, with 12 bases between. The CDR3 consists of 14 residues.

This chain uses TRBV6-5 with TRBJ1-1; 7 positions agree with TRBD1. Trimming took 10 bases from V and 0 from J; bases not matched to a gene: 11. The CDR3 length is 15 residues. Per the germline V gene, CDR1 is MNHEY and CDR2 is SVGAGI. CDR3 DNA: TGTGCCACCGGACGACAGGGTTACATGAACACTGAAGCTTTCTTT. Translated: CATGRQGYMNTEAFF.

The V gene is TRBV11-2, the J gene TRBJ1-1; 7 bases line up with TRBD1. J gave up 1 base and V 1 base, and 9 bases lay outside the gene matches. The CDR3 covers 17 residues. Germline assignment: CDR1 SGHAT and CDR2 FQNNGV. The CDR3: CASSLGQGLTRNTEAFF. The DNA of the CDR3 is TGTGCCAGCAGCTTAGGACAGGGACTAACTCGGAACACTGAAGCTTTCTTT.

This clone has just one count. The chain couples TRBV5-1 to TRBJ2-7, with D possibly called TRBD1 or TRBD2 (5 bases each). The CDR3 has 20 residues. Between the trimmed V and J ends, which lost 0 bases and 3 bases, there was a span of 28 bases. CDR1 and CDR2 (germline): SGHRS, YFSETQ. This CDR3 is CASSLVPLPRRGPIHYEQYF. The CDR3, as DNA: TGCGCCAGCAGCTTGGTCCCCCTCCCGAGAAGGGGACCTATCCACTACGAGCAGTACTTC. Variable domain in full (rest from reference TRBV5-1 and TRBJ2-7): KAGVTQTPRYLIKTRGQQVTLSCSPISGHRSVSWYQQTPGQGLQFLFEYFSETQRNKGNFPGRFSGRQFSNSRSEMNVSTLELGDSALYLCASSLVPLPRRGPIHYEQYFGPGTRLTVT.

J is TRBJ2-1 and V is TRBV3-1 (or the pseudogene TRBV3-2), with 13 bases that match TRBD2. Looked up from germline, CDR1 is LGHDT and CDR2 is YNNKEL (reference sequence). CDR3 length: 15 amino acids. The ends lost 6 bases at V and 8 bases at J; junction bases unmatched: 7. The CDR3 region has the DNA TGTGCCAGCAGTCTTACTAGCGGGGGGGCCCATGAGCAGTTCTTC. Protein: CASSLTSGGAHEQFF.

This chain connects TRBV4-2 to TRBJ1-3; tentatively, D is TRBD1 (5 bases). Trimming removed 0 bases from V and 8 bases from J, with 11 bases in between. The CDR3 contains 14 residues. The germline CDR1 and CDR2 sequences are LGHNA and YNFKEQ. CDR3 residues: CASSQEGQGDTIYF. The CDR3 nucleotides read TGTGCCAGCAGCCAAGAGGGGCAGGGAGACACCATATATTTT.

The CDR3 region has the DNA TGTGCCAGCAGCTCCAGGGTTAGTGATCAGCCCCAGCATTTT. This sequence encodes CASSSRVSDQPQHF. The chain uses TRBV7-2 and TRBJ1-5; D may be TRBD1 (5 bases). Trimming removed 4 bases from V and 5 bases from J, with 12 bases in between. The CDR3 spans 14 residues. The germline V gene has CDR1 SGHTA and CDR2 FQGNSA.

The chain combines TRBV25-1 with TRBJ2-7; 11 bases align to TRBD1. V lost 6 bases to trimming and J lost 5 bases; unmatched junction nucleotides: 9. This CDR3 contains 15 residues. CDR1 and CDR2 from the germline V gene are MGHDK and SYGVNS. CDR3 protein: CASRWWLGQGDEQYF. The CDR3 nucleotides read TGTGCCAGCAGGTGGTGGTTGGGACAGGGGGACGAGCAGTACTTC.

The rearrangement joins TRBV5-4 to TRBJ2-1; a possible D gene is TRBD2 (6 bases). The CDR3 is 15 amino acids. Trimming shortened V by 3 bases and J by 6 bases, and 16 bases separated the two germline ends. CDR1 and CDR2 (germline): SGHNT, YYREEE (reference sequence). The CDR3 bases are TGTGCCAGCAGCTCCCGGGACTCCTCTCCCAATGAGCAGTTCTTC. Translation gives CASSSRDSSPNEQFF.

The genes are TRBV28 and TRBJ1-2; D not certain. In germline, CDR1 is MDHEN, CDR2 SYDVKM. The CDR3 is made up of 14 amino acids. The V end was cut by 2 bases, the J end by 2 bases, with 9 bases between. The CDR3 reads CASSLLQRNYGYTF. In nucleotides, the CDR3 is TGTGCCAGCAGTTTACTACAACGAAACTATGGCTACACCTTC.

The rearrangement links TRBV10-1 to TRBJ2-2; maybe TRBD1 (6 bases). CDR3 size: 16 residues. Germline assignment: CDR1 WNHNN and CDR2 SYGVQD (reference sequence). V lost 9 bases and J lost 2, with 19 bases in between. CDR3 nucleotide sequence: TGCGCCAGTGGGACACCGGCGGGCCAAAACACCGGGGAGCTGTTTTTT. As protein: CASGTPAGQNTGELFF.

The chain combines TRBV5-1 with TRBJ2-3; 11 bases line up with TRBD2. CDR3 length: 16 residues. Germline CDR1 SGHRS, CDR2 YFSETQ. J gave up 1 base and V 4 bases, and 5 bases lay outside the gene matches. DNA of the CDR3: TGCGCCAGCAGCCGAACTAGCGGGAGAGGCACAGATACGCAGTATTTT. Translated: CASSRTSGRGTDTQYF.

This clone has only one observation. The chain combines TRBV5-1 with TRBJ1-2; D gene ambiguous. Germline V gives CDR1 SGHRS, CDR2 YFSETQ. The CDR3 is 13 residues long. V lost 1 base to trimming and J lost 4 bases, with 8 bases between them. As DNA, the CDR3 is TGCGCCAGCAGCTTGACAGAGATCTATGGCTACACCTTC. It is translated as CASSLTEIYGYTF.